This entry describes one T cell receptor beta chain. Its target is unknown. Prepared TCR beta cDNA libraries contained unique molecular identifiers. TCRdb re-called the PCR reads through MiXCR, storing one row per CDR3 protein. The repertoire consists of about 760,000 distinct CDR3 sequences, with 25% to 30% occurring once and the leading ten covering more than 0.55%. This sample was included in a study of post-analysis software for immune sequencing data. Study-wide results and caveats: Five TRBV segments appeared more often in patients than in controls, and TRBV5-6, TRBV5-1 and TRBV20-1 were among these.

CDR1 and CDR2 from the germline V gene are SNHLY and FYNNEI. CDR3 length: 13 residues. V was shortened by 4 bases and J by 7 bases, with 11 bases between the two germline ends. The receptor was isolated from a girl under 18 with multiple sclerosis. Sequencing was performed on blood. The chain recombines TRBV2 with TRBJ2-1, with D possibly matching TRBD2 (6 bases). Here the CDR3 reads CASSGRERNEQFF. The CDR3 region has the DNA TGTGCCAGCAGTGGTCGGGAGAGGAATGAGCAGTTCTTC.